This T cell receptor beta chain is drawn from a study of T cell responses to AZD1222 COVID-19 vaccine. General observations from the study: Seropositive status at baseline applied to only six AZD1222 recipients. Spike-specific TCR breadth and depth went up after people got two AZD1222 doses. Nearly half of spike-specific TCRs reportedly target unmutated variant regions.

Only one count was recorded for this clone. Its specificity is not known. The repertoire was sequenced with immunoSEQ multiplex PCR; TCRdb's copy has only in-frame clones and lacks some. The sample lists 95,000 to 150,000 clones, about 92% occurring once. Germline V gene sequence: CDR1 LGHDT, CDR2 YNNKEL (reference sequence). The CDR3 runs to 15 residues. V was trimmed by 0 bases and J by 3 bases, leaving 12 bases between them. The origin of this receptor is an adult who received the AZD1222 COVID-19 vaccine. Specimen: peripheral blood, collected 28 days after the second AZD1222 dose. This chain connects TRBV3-1 (or the pseudogene TRBV3-2) to TRBJ2-7; D not certain. CDR3 residues: CASSQDAGRRYEQYF. Here the CDR3 DNA reads TGTGCCAGCAGCCAAGATGCCGGACGGCGCTACGAGCAGTACTTC.